The 11 T cell receptor beta chains below come from one sample, sequenced in a study of blood T cell repertoires in COVID-19. The data were produced by immunoSEQ multiplex PCR, yet TCRdb's version contains in-frame clones alone and is incomplete. The data hold about 100,000 clones, with approximately 86% observed a single time. Sample: peripheral blood. Source of these receptors: a woman aged 45-65 years with COVID-19, enrolled during active disease.

This clone showed up just a few times. The V and J genes are TRBV10-3 and TRBJ1-2, with D possibly being TRBD1 (5 bases). The V end lost 2 bases, the J end lost 6 bases, and 10 bases lay between the germline ends. The CDR3 has 13 residues. The germline V gene encodes CDR1 ENHRY and CDR2 SYGVKD. The DNA of the CDR3 is TGTGCCATCAGTGAGAACGTAGGGGATGGCTACACCTTC. It translates to CAISENVGDGYTF.

The chain has TRBV28 and TRBJ2-2; 8 bases match TRBD2. Per the germline V gene, CDR1 is MDHEN and CDR2 is SYDVKM. The CDR3 is 14 amino acids. J was trimmed by 4 bases and V by 10 bases; bases with no gene match: 8. CDR3 sequence reads: CATMSGGRTGELFF. Here the CDR3 DNA reads TGTGCCACCATGTCGGGGGGGCGCACCGGGGAGCTGTTTTTT.

This chain uses TRBV28 with TRBJ2-3; 14 nucleotides match TRBD2. Germline V CDR1 and CDR2: MDHEN, SYDVKM. The CDR3 loop spans 16 amino acids. With V trimmed by 6 bases and J by 3 bases, 5 bases remained unmatched. CDR3 bases: TGTGCCAGCAGGCGGACTAGCGGGGGGTTTACAGATACGCAGTATTTT. Translated: CASRRTSGGFTDTQYF.

V usage is TRBV6-2 or TRBV6-3 and J usage is TRBJ2-1; 10 bases map to TRBD2. The CDR3 length is 11 residues. The V gene's germline CDR1 is MNHEY and CDR2 SVGEGT. The J segment lost 14 bases and the V segment lost 5 bases, leaving 3 bases of the junction unmatched. For the CDR3, the DNA is TGTGCCAGCAGTGCGGGACTAGCGAAGTTCTTC. Its protein is CASSAGLAKFF.

This clone is a singleton in its sample. The chain is built from TRBV27 and TRBJ2-7; tentative D call: TRBD2 (5 bases). Germline V lookup: CDR1 MNHEY, CDR2 SMNVEV (reference sequence). The ends were cut back, 5 bases at V and 5 bases at J, with 16 bases in the middle. The CDR3 contains 14 residues. CDR3 DNA: TGTGCCAGCAGTCCTTGGGCGGGTGTCGACGAGCAGTACTTC. Protein sequence: CASSPWAGVDEQYF.

The chain joins TRBV7-2 to TRBJ1-2; 8 bases align to TRBD1. The trim removed 5 bases at V and 4 bases at J, leaving 9 bases unmatched. The length of the CDR3 is 15 residues. Germline assignment: CDR1 SGHTA and CDR2 FQGNSA. CDR3 residues: CASSPPGTGRYGYTF. In nucleotides, the CDR3 is TGTGCCAGCAGCCCCCCTGGGACAGGACGCTATGGCTACACCTTC.

This sequence joins TRBV12-3 or TRBV12-4 and TRBJ1-2, with D unclear. This CDR3 contains 11 residues. V lost 2 bases, J lost 8 bases, and 6 bases lay in between. The CDR3 coding sequence is TGTGCCAGCAGTTTAATGAGGGGCTACACCTTC. Residues: CASSLMRGYTF.

The CDR3 bases are TGTGCCAGCAGTAAACTAGCGGGGGGAACCTACGAGCAGTACTTC. Protein sequence: CASSKLAGGTYEQYF. The chain uses TRBV6-5 and TRBJ2-7, with TRBD2 matching over 12 bases. J gave up 2 bases and V 5 bases, and 4 bases lay outside the gene matches. From germline, CDR1 is MNHEY and CDR2 SVGAGI. The CDR3 has 15 amino acids.

This clone is deemed medium-sized. The chain recombines TRBV28 with TRBJ2-5, with 11 bases lining up with TRBD2. CDR3 size: 17 residues. Germline loops: CDR1 MDHEN, CDR2 SYDVKM. V was pared by 6 bases and J by 5 bases, with 14 bases of the junction left unmatched. CDR3 in amino acids: CASSSGLAGGKGETQYF. As DNA, the CDR3 is TGTGCCAGCAGCTCCGGGCTAGCGGGGGGTAAGGGGGAGACCCAGTACTTC. Variable domain in full (rest from reference TRBV28 and TRBJ2-5): DVKVTQSSRYLVKRTGEKVFLECVQDMDHENMFWYRQDPGLGLRLIYFSYDVKMKEKGDIPEGYSVSREKKERFSLILESASTNQTSMYLCASSSGLAGGKGETQYFGPGTRLLVL.

The genes are TRBV7-9 and TRBJ1-2; D is unresolved. The CDR3 has 13 residues. V was clipped by 5 bases and J by 2 bases, with 9 bases between them. Germline V lookup: CDR1 SEHNR, CDR2 FQNEAQ (reference sequence). The CDR3 is CASSLNINYGYTF. The CDR3 nucleotides are TGTGCCAGCAGCCTGAACATAAACTATGGCTACACCTTC.

Only one count was recorded for this clone. CDR3 sequence (DNA): TGTGCCTTACCAGACATCCACTCTGGAAACACCATATATTTT. Its protein is CALPDIHSGNTIYF. This sequence joins TRBV30 and TRBJ1-3; D not resolved. Trimming took off 7 bases at V and 0 bases at J, with 13 bases between the two ends. Germline V CDR1 and CDR2: GTSNPN, SVGIG (reference sequence). This CDR3 contains 14 residues.